The 26 T cell receptor beta chains below all came from one sample that was sequenced in a study of blood T cell repertoires in COVID-19. This table comes from immunoSEQ multiplex PCR, and its TCRdb copy is limited to in-frame clones, with some not included. The data hold about 220,000 clones, with around four fifths observed a single time. The sequencing input was peripheral blood. These receptors were taken from a man aged 25-45 years with active or convalescent COVID-19.

J is TRBJ1-2 and V is TRBV18, with a possible D match to TRBD1 (6 bases). V was clipped by 5 bases and J by 4 bases, with 17 bases between them. In germline, CDR1 is KGHSH, CDR2 LQKENI. The CDR3 is 15 amino acids. CDR3 sequence: CASSNTDSIVYGYTF. In DNA, the CDR3 is TGTGCCAGCTCAAACACGGACAGCATTGTCTATGGCTACACCTTC.

The chain combines TRBV6-5 with TRBJ1-1; TRBD1 agrees at 11 bases. The length of the CDR3 is 15 residues. The V gene end was trimmed by 2 bases and the J gene end by 4 bases; junction bases not matched to a gene: 3. Per germline, CDR1 MNHEY and CDR2 SVGAGI. The CDR3: CASSYQGQGVTEAFF. CDR3 coding DNA: TGTGCCAGCAGTTACCAGGGACAGGGGGTCACTGAAGCTTTCTTT.

V gene TRBV5-4 combines with J gene TRBJ1-2; 7 positions agree with TRBD1. Unmatched junction bases numbered 10, after V lost 2 bases and J lost 6 bases. The CDR3 loop spans 15 amino acids. Germline V lookup: CDR1 SGHNT, CDR2 YYREEE (reference sequence). DNA of the CDR3: TGTGCCAGCAGCTTTAGGGGTACAGGGGAACATGGCTACACCTTC. Amino acid sequence: CASSFRGTGEHGYTF.

The V and J genes are TRBV7-2 and TRBJ2-4; TRBD1 matches at 10 bases. Germline CDR1 SGHTA, CDR2 FQGNSA. V lost 1 base, J lost 6 bases, and 6 bases stayed unmatched. This CDR3 has 16 amino acids. DNA for the CDR3: TGTGCCAGCAGCTTAGAGGGGACAGGGGTTGGAAACATTCAGTACTTC. Protein product: CASSLEGTGVGNIQYF.

This clone was observed once. The genes are TRBV12-3 or TRBV12-4 and TRBJ2-7; perhaps TRBD1 as D (5 bases). V lost 5 bases, J lost 9 bases, and 17 bases lay in between. The CDR3 is made up of 13 amino acids. CDR3 region: CASSGANNVGQYF. CDR3 coding DNA: TGTGCCAGCAGTGGGGCGAACAACGTAGGGCAGTACTTC.

The chain carries TRBV18 and TRBJ1-1; weak D call: TRBD1 (6 bases). The germline V and J ends were trimmed by 3 bases and 0 bases, with 11 bases remaining between them. Germline loops: CDR1 KGHSH, CDR2 LQKENI. The CDR3 runs 15 residues. CDR3 DNA: TGTGCCAGCTCACCTAGACAGGCCATGAACACTGAAGCTTTCTTT. This translates into CASSPRQAMNTEAFF. The full variable domain, completed using reference TRBV18 and TRBJ1-1, is NAGVMQNPRHLVRRRGQEARLRCSPMKGHSHVYWYRQLPEEGLKFMVYLQKENIIDESGMPKERFSAEFPKEGPSILRIQQVVRGDSAAYFCASSPRQAMNTEAFFGQGTRLTVV.

The chain couples TRBV10-1 to TRBJ1-6; D remains ambiguous. V lost 4 bases and J 10 bases, leaving 11 bases between the germline ends. This CDR3 region has 13 residues. Germline loops: CDR1 WNHNN, CDR2 SYGVQD (reference sequence). The CDR3 loop is CASSVFDGSPLHF. The CDR3 DNA follows: TGCGCCAGCAGTGTGTTCGATGGCTCACCCCTCCACTTT.

This rearrangement joins TRBV5-1 to TRBJ2-3, with a tentative D call TRBD1 (6 bases). The CDR3 runs 13 residues. Trimming took 0 bases from V and 4 from J, leaving 6 bases between them. The germline V gene encodes CDR1 SGHRS and CDR2 YFSETQ. The DNA of the CDR3 is TGCGCCAGCAGCTTGGCAGGGGCAGATACGCAGTATTTT. This gives the protein CASSLAGADTQYF.

The rearrangement uses TRBV3-1 (or the pseudogene TRBV3-2) and TRBJ2-1; no firm D call. Trimming removed 4 bases at V and 8 bases at J, with 9 bases between. The CDR3 length is 12 residues. CDR1 LGHDT and CDR2 YNNKEL come from the germline V gene (reference sequence). The CDR3 DNA follows: TGTGCCAGCAGCCTCCGAGCGCATGAGCAGTTCTTC. Residues: CASSLRAHEQFF.

V gene TRBV19 combines with J gene TRBJ2-7, with TRBD1 identical over 8 bases. The CDR3 sequence is 13 residues long. V lost 9 bases to trimming and J lost 5 bases; unmatched junction nucleotides: 9. Germline V lookup: CDR1 LNHDA, CDR2 SQIVND (reference sequence). The CDR3 DNA sequence: TGTGCCAGCCGGGACAGGCCCGAGGACGAGCAGTACTTC. As protein: CASRDRPEDEQYF.

The chain combines TRBV6-6 with TRBJ2-7, with 8 bases aligning to TRBD2. The CDR3 is 14 residues long. The ends lost 2 bases at V and 5 bases at J; junction bases unmatched: 5. Germline values: CDR1 MNHNY, CDR2 SVGAGI (reference sequence). In DNA form, the CDR3 reads TGTGCCAGCAGTTACCCGACTAGCGAGAACGAGCAGTACTTC. Residues: CASSYPTSENEQYF.

J is TRBJ1-3 and V is TRBV7-2, with D maybe TRBD1 (5 bases). Trimming left V 5 bases short and J 4 bases short, with 18 bases between. The CDR3 runs 16 residues. Germline V lookup: CDR1 SGHTA, CDR2 FQGNSA. Here the CDR3 reads CASSPTSGGKGNTIYF. The CDR3 DNA is TGTGCCAGCAGCCCCACGTCCGGGGGGAAAGGAAACACCATATATTTT. Drawing the rest from reference TRBV7-2 and TRBJ1-3, the complete variable domain is GAGVSQSPSNKVTEKGKDVELRCDPISGHTALYWYRQSLGQGLEFLIYFQGNSAPDKSGLPSDRFSAERTGGSVSTLTIQRTQQEDSAVYLCASSPTSGGKGNTIYFGEGSWLTVV.

This chain uses TRBV21-1 with TRBJ2-2; the table assigns TRBD1, which was not confirmed against the DNA. TRBV21-1 is annotated as a pseudogene. This CDR3 is built from 20 residues. In DNA, the CDR3 is TGTGCCAGCAGCAAGCGGACAGGGGGCGCTCCCTTTTGGGTGTCCGGGGAGCTGTTTTTT. Its protein product is CASSKRTGGAPFWVSGELFF.

The chain is built from TRBV5-5 and TRBJ1-3, with D possibly matching TRBD1 (6 bases). The ends were cut back, 4 bases at V and 4 bases at J, with 12 bases in the middle. Germline V gene data show CDR1 as SGHKS and CDR2 as YYEKEE (reference sequence). The CDR3 is 14 amino acids. The CDR3 sequence is CASSATGAGNTIYF. In DNA, the CDR3 is TGTGCCAGCAGCGCGACAGGCGCCGGAAACACCATATATTTT.

The J gene is TRBJ2-7, the V gene TRBV20-1; D uncertain. V gave up 6 bases and J gave up 1 base, with 4 bases separating them. Germline-derived CDR1 and CDR2 are DFQATT and SNEGSKA (reference sequence). The CDR3 extends over 10 amino acids. As DNA, the CDR3 is TGCAGTGCCGAGTCCTACGAGCAGTACTTC. This translates into CSAESYEQYF.

The V call is TRBV7-9, the J call TRBJ2-7; D may be TRBD1 (5 bases). Looked up from germline, CDR1 is SEHNR and CDR2 is FQNEAQ (reference sequence). V was clipped by 5 bases and J by 0 bases, with 11 bases between them. The CDR3 sequence is 14 residues long. The CDR3 sequence is CASSHPTASYEQYF. CDR3 nucleotides: TGTGCCAGCAGCCACCCGACAGCCTCCTACGAGCAGTACTTC.

Here the CDR3 DNA reads TGTGCCAGCAGCCCCGGGACAGGGGGCAATGAGCAGTTCTTC. Its protein product is CASSPGTGGNEQFF. The genes are TRBV5-5 and TRBJ2-1; 11 nucleotides match TRBD1. Germline-derived CDR1 and CDR2 are SGHKS and YYEKEE (reference sequence). The V gene end was trimmed by 4 bases and the J gene end by 6 bases; junction bases not matched to a gene: 3. CDR3 length equals 14 residues.

V is TRBV6-1 and J is TRBJ1-4, with D perhaps TRBD1 (6 bases). The V gene lost 3 bases and the J gene lost 3 bases, with 11 bases spanning the gap. There are 15 residues in the CDR3. CDR1 and CDR2 (germline): MNHNS, SASEGT. The CDR3 protein is CASSEVTGSNEKLFF. In DNA form, the CDR3 reads TGTGCCAGCAGTGAGGTTACAGGGTCTAATGAAAAACTGTTTTTT.

The DNA of the CDR3 is TGTGCCAGCAGGGGGACAGGGGTGAGTCAGCCCCAGCATTTT. Translated: CASRGTGVSQPQHF. This chain uses TRBV2 with TRBJ1-5, with TRBD1 matching over 10 bases. V lost 6 bases, J lost 6 bases, and 5 bases stayed unmatched. Germline CDR1 SNHLY, CDR2 FYNNEI. This CDR3 contains 14 residues.

The genes are TRBV29-1 and TRBJ2-1; 12 positions match TRBD2. The CDR3 runs 16 residues. Looked up from germline, CDR1 is SQVTM and CDR2 is ANQGSEA. The J segment lost 13 bases and the V segment lost 6 bases, leaving 19 bases of the junction unmatched. The CDR3 region has the DNA TGCAGCGTCCCCACACTAGCGGGAGGACTTTCGACGACCCAGTTCTTC. This gives the protein CSVPTLAGGLSTTQFF.

This chain connects TRBV4-2 to TRBJ2-2, with a possible D match to TRBD2 (5 bases). There are 14 residues in the CDR3. CDR1 LGHNA and CDR2 YNFKEQ come from the germline V gene. V was pared by 0 bases and J by 5 bases, with 7 bases between. For the CDR3, the DNA is TGTGCCAGCAGCCAAGAGGAGGTAACCGGGGAGCTGTTTTTT. It encodes CASSQEEVTGELFF.

This clone has a single count. This sequence joins TRBV19 and TRBJ2-7; TRBD2 agrees at 9 bases. With 6 bases clipped from V and 7 bases from J, the junction kept 13 bases outside the gene matches. The CDR3 extends over 15 amino acids. From germline, CDR1 is LNHDA and CDR2 SQIVND (reference sequence). CDR3 region: CASSLYAGGPPEQYF. The CDR3 DNA follows: TGTGCCAGTAGCCTCTATGCGGGAGGGCCACCGGAGCAGTACTTC.

This clone turned up a few times. The rearrangement uses TRBV19 and TRBJ1-5; D is perhaps TRBD1 (5 bases). From germline, CDR1 is LNHDA and CDR2 SQIVND (reference sequence). The V and J ends lost 4 bases and 7 bases respectively, with 17 bases between them. The CDR3 spans 15 residues. CDR3 amino acids: CASSTNQGLGQPQHF. CDR3 sequence (DNA): TGTGCCAGTAGTACGAACCAGGGTCTTGGCCAGCCCCAGCATTTT.

The gene calls are TRBV21-1 and TRBJ1-3; the table's D gene call, TRBD1, was not cross checked with the DNA. TRBV21-1 is listed as a pseudogene. This CDR3 is built from 15 residues. CDR3 nucleotides: TGTGCCAGCAGCGCCAATCAGGGCTCTGGAAACACCATATATTTT. This gives the protein CASSANQGSGNTIYF.

The chain carries TRBV7-8 and TRBJ1-4; D possibly corresponds to TRBD1 (5 bases). The CDR3 sequence is 15 residues long. Trimming removed 5 bases from V and 6 bases from J, with 16 bases in between. CDR1 is SGHVS and CDR2 is FQNEAQ in the germline V gene. The CDR3 DNA reads as TGTGCCAGCAGCCCGGTCCAGGGTAGATATGAAAAACTGTTTTTT. It specifies CASSPVQGRYEKLFF.

The chain carries TRBV23-1 and TRBJ2-2; TRBD1 is a possible D gene (6 bases). TRBV23-1 is an ORF; its function is uncertain. Between the trimmed V and J ends, which lost 1 base and 4 bases, there was a span of 28 bases. CDR3 length: 21 amino acids. CDR3 sequence: CASSQLFFGTSQGWSTGELFF. Here the CDR3 DNA reads TGCGCCAGCAGTCAATTGTTTTTCGGGACATCCCAAGGTTGGAGCACCGGGGAGCTGTTTTTT.